A single sample is the source of the 3 T cell receptor beta chains below, sequenced in a study of T cell repertoires in cytomegalovirus infection (dated by TCRdb to about 2019). For sequencing, an Illumina HiSeq 1500 was employed. In TCRdb, the public reads were trimmed at Q25 with fastp and aligned with MiXCR, with productive beta chains retained. One record per CDR3 amino acid sequence lists the most common genes and DNA. This sample is represented by 310,000 or so distinct CDR3 sequences; about 8.8% of them were singletons. The ten largest clones add up to more than 2.5% of the sample. Sequenced sample: PBMCs. The receptors originated from a human donor in good health (CMV status not recorded). Some clones in this sample may be carry-over from other donors' samples.

There are many counts of this clonotype. This chain links TRBV7-2 with TRBJ1-4; D is ambiguous. The CDR3 totals 15 residues. Germline assignment: CDR1 SGHTA and CDR2 FQGNSA. Trimming pared 1 base from V and 0 bases from J, leaving 6 bases between. CDR3 in amino acids: CASSLGAATNEKLFF. In nucleotides, the CDR3 is TGTGCCAGCAGCTTAGGGGCGGCAACTAATGAAAAACTGTTTTTT. The full variable domain, its missing parts supplied by reference TRBV7-2 and TRBJ1-4, is GAGVSQSPSNKVTEKGKDVELRCDPISGHTALYWYRQSLGQGLEFLIYFQGNSAPDKSGLPSDRFSAERTGGSVSTLTIQRTQQEDSAVYLCASSLGAATNEKLFFGSGTQLSVL.

This clonotype was seen at least ten times. The chain combines TRBV7-9 with TRBJ2-1; D possibly corresponds to TRBD2 (5 bases). The CDR3 is made up of 12 amino acids. From germline, CDR1 is SEHNR and CDR2 FQNEAQ (reference sequence). With 3 bases removed from V and 12 bases from J, the gap between germline ends came to 12 bases. The CDR3 loop is CASSLESRGQFF. Written as DNA, the CDR3 is TGTGCCAGCAGCTTGGAGTCCCGGGGGCAGTTCTTC. Combining the CDR3 with reference TRBV7-9 and TRBJ2-1 gives the whole variable domain DTGVSQNPRHKITKRGQNVTFRCDPISEHNRLYWYRQTLGQGPEFLTYFQNEAQLEKSRLLSDRFSAERPKGSFSTLEIQRTEQGDSAMYLCASSLESRGQFFGPGTRLTVL.

This clonotype showed up many times. V usage is TRBV5-4 and J usage is TRBJ2-7, with 8 bases matching TRBD1. J was trimmed by 6 bases and V by 0 bases; bases with no gene match: 5. Germline assignment: CDR1 SGHNT and CDR2 YYREEE (reference sequence). This CDR3 has 14 amino acids. DNA for the CDR3: TGTGCCAGCAGCTTGGACCGGACAGGGTCCGAGCAGTACGTC. Its translation is CASSLDRTGSEQYV.